This T cell receptor beta chain is from a study of CXCR3-negative and CXCR3-positive naive CD8 T cells. Study overall: Overall TRB read output was about 140 million, and each library contained about 1.5 +/- 0.3 million reads.

Germline CDR1 MNHEY, CDR2 SVGAGI. The CDR3 spans 15 residues. As to this clonotype: Its antigen remains unknown.

Study results and limitations: More hydrophobic TRB CDR3s were found in CXCR3-positive naive cells than in CXCR3-negative naive cells.

5' RACE with UMI labels generated the TRB cDNA libraries. TCRdb reanalyzed the 5' RACE reads and collapses them to one entry per CDR3 protein, without DNA. Reported are around 84,000 distinct CDR3 sequences; the ten largest clones contain 0.7% to 1%. The sequencing sample was made of naive CXCR3+ CD8+ T cells from blood. Subset reported: CD45RO-CCR7+CD27+CD95- naive CD8+ T cells expressing CXCR3 (TNR3+). This receptor was taken from a human donor in good health. Some clones in this sample may be carry-over from other donors' samples. The chain employs TRBV6-5 and TRBJ2-7; TCRdb's D call, TRBD2, is unchecked because there is no DNA. This CDR3 is CASSYGGRGAYEQYF.